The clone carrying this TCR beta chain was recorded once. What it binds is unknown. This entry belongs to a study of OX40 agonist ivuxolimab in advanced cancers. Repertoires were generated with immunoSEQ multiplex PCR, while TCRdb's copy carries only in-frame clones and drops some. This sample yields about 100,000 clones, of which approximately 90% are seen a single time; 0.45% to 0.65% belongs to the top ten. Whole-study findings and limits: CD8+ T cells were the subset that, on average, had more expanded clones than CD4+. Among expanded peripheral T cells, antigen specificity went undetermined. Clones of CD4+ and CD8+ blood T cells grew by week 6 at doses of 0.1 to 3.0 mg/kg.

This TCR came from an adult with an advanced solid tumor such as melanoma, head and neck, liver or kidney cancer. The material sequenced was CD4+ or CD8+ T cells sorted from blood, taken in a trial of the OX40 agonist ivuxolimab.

Written as DNA, the CDR3 is TGTGCCAGCAGCCAGGCGGGGCGATCTAATGAAAAACTGTTTTTT. Translation gives CASSQAGRSNEKLFF. This chain uses TRBV11-2 with TRBJ1-4; D might be TRBD1 (5 bases). The CDR3 runs to 15 residues. Germline V CDR1 and CDR2: SGHAT, FQNNGV. With 5 bases removed from V and 3 bases from J, the gap between germline ends came to 13 bases.